The present T cell receptor beta chain was sequenced within a study of control samples from healthy donors and cancer patients (TCRdb year 2020). Notes on this clone: This receptor's antigen is unknown. The input lacks base qualities; no much larger clone sits a single base away.

Receptor amplification or capture employed the immunoSEQ multiplex PCR assay. Imported from immuneACCESS, the table was reduced by TCRdb to in-frame sequences with V and J called. These copies leave out some clones; in studies compared against another copy, an unresolved V gene accounts for under half, and the cause of the remainder is not known. In this sample the table shows fewer than 200,000 clones, nearly 96% of which occur a single time. The ten largest account for 1% of the sample. The germline V gene (reference sequence) sets CDR1 to MNHNY and CDR2 to SVGAGI. The CDR3, from cysteine to phenylalanine, totals 11 residues. Only the CDR3 DNA stays, 33 bases, in frame from base 1. For this chain, trimming is 11 bases at the V end and 9 bases at the J end, and the number of junction bases without a gene match is 4.

This clonotype was sampled from a woman in her twenties or thirties in good health. The sample comprised blood. Rearrangement joined TRBV6-6 to TRBJ2-4, with 10 central nucleotides matching TRBD1. The CDR3 reads CAGGQGVIQYF. The DNA sequence reads TGTGCCGGAGGACAGGGGGTCATTCAGTACTTC.